The TCR beta chain under discussion was sequenced for a study of T cells expressing NK-cell markers. TCRdb reprocessed the 5' RACE reads; each CDR3 protein has one entry and no DNA is given. The table for this sample gives 140,000 or so distinct CDR3 sequences. The length of the CDR3 is 13 residues. CDR1 MGHRA and CDR2 YSYEKL come from the germline V gene. The gene calls are TRBV4-1 and TRBJ1-1; TCRdb lists TRBD1, though no DNA is available to test this call. The sequenced sample consisted of blood T cells: a sorted CD56 or NKG2C T cell subset, CD4+ or CD8+ T cells, or bulk PBMC T cells (not recorded which). The clonotype was recovered from a man younger than 30 in good health. The CDR3 region is CASLGQGETEAFF.